The 9 T cell receptor beta chains listed next were all sequenced from one sample in a study of blood T cell repertoires in COVID-19. Only in-frame clones appear in the TCRdb table, and some are missing; sequencing was by immunoSEQ multiplex PCR. This table holds tens of thousands of clones, about 85% found once. What was sequenced was peripheral blood. The receptors were sampled from a human donor in a cohort sampled during active COVID-19.

The rearrangement joins TRBV28 to TRBJ2-5; the match to TRBD2 covers 7 bases. The germline gives CDR1 MDHEN, CDR2 SYDVKM. The V and J ends lost 3 bases and 2 bases, in that order; junction bases with no gene match: 6. The CDR3 has 15 residues. For the CDR3, the DNA is TGTGCCAGCAGTTTTTGGGCTAGCGGACAAGAGACCCAGTACTTC. Its translation is CASSFWASGQETQYF.

The chain has TRBV7-8 and TRBJ1-1; D ambiguous. Trimming cost V 3 bases and J 0 bases, with 8 bases left between them. This CDR3 has 14 residues. The germline CDR1 and CDR2 sequences are SGHVS and FQNEAQ. The CDR3 DNA reads TGTGCCAGCAGCTTGTTTAGCCTGAACACTGAAGCTTTCTTT. Translating gives CASSLFSLNTEAFF. Full variable domain (outside the CDR3, taken from reference TRBV7-8 and TRBJ1-1): GAGVSQSPRYKVAKRGQDVALRCDPISGHVSLFWYQQALGQGPEFLTYFQNEAQLDKSGLPSDRFFAERPEGSVSTLKIQRTQQEDSAVYLCASSLFSLNTEAFFGQGTRLTVV.

This clone came up once. The genes are TRBV10-3 and TRBJ2-7; 9 bases match TRBD1. The germline V gene has CDR1 ENHRY and CDR2 SYGVKD. With V trimmed by 6 bases and J by 2 bases, 5 bases remained unmatched. The CDR3 covers 14 residues. The CDR3 DNA is TGTGCCATCAGAGGGACAGGGACACCCTACGAGCAGTACTTC. It specifies CAIRGTGTPYEQYF.

The chain employs TRBV29-1 and TRBJ1-2, with D possibly being TRBD1 (5 bases). Per germline, CDR1 SQVTM and CDR2 ANQGSEA. The CDR3 totals 15 residues. V was shortened by 0 bases and J by 4 bases, with 15 bases between the two germline ends. The CDR3 DNA follows: TGCAGCGTTGAAGATGGGGTTTCGGACATCTATGGCTACACCTTC. The encoded protein is CSVEDGVSDIYGYTF. The whole variable domain, filled in from reference TRBV29-1 and TRBJ1-2, reads SAVISQKPSRDICQRGTSLTIQCQVDSQVTMMFWYRQQPGQSLTLIATANQGSEATYESGFVIDKFPISRPNLTFSTLTVSNMSPEDSSIYLCSVEDGVSDIYGYTFGSGTRLTVV.

The chain employs TRBV5-4 and TRBJ1-2; D unresolved. V shed 1 base and J shed 7 bases, with 17 bases lying between them. Germline V lookup: CDR1 SGHNT, CDR2 YYREEE (reference sequence). The CDR3 contains 15 residues. The CDR3 DNA follows: TGTGCCAGCAGCTTGTCGGAGGGCCTGTGGGGTGGCTACACCTTC. Translating gives CASSLSEGLWGGYTF.

This chain links TRBV5-1 with TRBJ2-5; 13 bases line up with TRBD2. V was clipped by 4 bases and J by 5 bases; unmatched bases: 5. The CDR3 is made up of 15 amino acids. Germline values: CDR1 SGHRS, CDR2 YFSETQ. The CDR3 coding sequence is TGCGCCAGCAGCGCGGGACTAGCGGGAAGGGAGACCCAGTACTTC. Protein: CASSAGLAGRETQYF.

The gene calls are TRBV5-8 and TRBJ2-1; the D gene is possibly TRBD2 (8 bases). Trimming left V 6 bases short and J 6 bases short, with 16 bases between. This CDR3 has 14 amino acids. Germline CDR1 and CDR2: SGHTS and YDEGEE. CDR3 sequence: CASNVAGQINEQFF. The DNA of the CDR3 is TGTGCCAGCAACGTAGCGGGACAGATCAATGAGCAGTTCTTC.

V usage is TRBV7-9 and J usage is TRBJ2-7; maybe TRBD2 (6 bases). Germline V CDR1 and CDR2: SEHNR, FQNEAQ (reference sequence). The CDR3 covers 12 residues. V was clipped by 5 bases and J by 6 bases, with 11 bases between them. CDR3 protein: CASSQDYREQYF. Here the CDR3 DNA reads TGTGCCAGCAGCCAGGACTATCGCGAGCAGTACTTC.

The V call is TRBV2, the J call TRBJ1-4; D may be TRBD1 (5 bases). This CDR3 has 17 amino acids. Trimming took 4 bases from V and 7 from J, leaving 22 bases between them. Germline lookup yields CDR1 SNHLY and CDR2 FYNNEI. The CDR3 DNA reads as TGTGCCAGCAGTGTAGGAGGGGCGGGGATTCTAGGTGAAAAACTGTTTTTT. It specifies CASSVGGAGILGEKLFF.